Here is one T cell receptor beta chain with its context. Its antigen is unidentified. This entry belongs to a study of T cells after yellow fever vaccination. 5'RACE template switching produced TCR cDNA carrying a universal primer site and UMIs. TCRdb re-called the 5' RACE reads with MiXCR, one entry per CDR3 protein. The sample lists 500,000 to 700,000 distinct CDR3 sequences, 15% to 20% occurring once. CDR1 and CDR2 from the germline V gene are DFQATT and SNEGSKA (reference sequence). The CDR3 is 14 residues long. The V and J ends lost 5 bases and 8 bases, in that order; junction bases with no gene match: 10. Overall study findings and caveats: Subsequent to the booster, the majority of primary-vaccination clones reappeared (roughly 96% CD4, around 90% CD8).

Sequenced here: PBMCs, sampled 15 days after the yellow fever booster vaccination. The clonotype originates from a man under 40 who received the YFV17D yellow fever vaccine. This chain connects TRBV20-1 to TRBJ2-4, with 9 positions matching TRBD1. CDR3 sequence reads: CSAGKTGGLDIQYF. The CDR3 DNA reads TGCAGTGCTGGAAAGACAGGGGGACTGGACATTCAGTACTTC.